This TCR beta chain emerged from a study of shared T cell receptors in the human thymus. This clone was observed once. Data came from immunoSEQ multiplex PCR; TCRdb stores just in-frame clones and leaves some out. The sample consists of about 660,000 clones, 88% of them appearing once. The CDR3 runs 19 residues. Germline-derived CDR1 and CDR2 are MRHNA and SNTAGT. Trimming took off 2 bases at V and 0 bases at J, with 20 bases between the two ends. This sample was shared with a second study, whose subject was human thymus T cells. Turning to that study: It was healthy Finnish infants having corrective surgery for congenital heart defects who were the donors.

Sample: thymocytes. The clonotype was recovered from a boy under two years old with a congenital heart defect. The V and J genes are TRBV6-4 and TRBJ2-1; TRBD2 might be the D (6 bases). Here the CDR3 reads CASSDGTRGRFASYNEQFF. CDR3 in DNA: TGTGCCAGCAGTGACGGGACCAGAGGGAGGTTTGCCTCCTACAATGAGCAGTTCTTC.